This TCR beta chain was recovered during a study of control samples from healthy donors and cancer patients (dated by TCRdb to about 2020). Regarding this clone: Its target antigen remains unknown. One base away there is no much larger clone; base qualities are not given.

The library was produced with the immunoSEQ multiplex PCR assay. Not all clones reach the TCRdb copy of this immuneACCESS table, which keeps in-frame sequences only. Checked studies attribute under half of the gap to unresolved V genes and leave the rest unexplained. The sample profile shows about 110,000 clones; approximately 90% of them were found once. Of the sample, roughly 4.4% is held by the ten largest clones. The germline ends are 13 bases apart after V is trimmed by 4 bases and J by 1 base. The CDR3 goes from the cysteine to the phenylalanine over 15 residues. The retained sequence is limited to the CDR3, 45 bases, with the frame set at the first base. CDR1 is given as WNHNN and CDR2 as SYGVQD, both from the germline V gene (reference sequence).

Sequences were obtained from blood. The chain is made from TRBV10-1 and TRBJ1-1; the D gene is perhaps TRBD1, from 6 matching bases. The sequence derives from a human donor in good health. The donor label of this sample is uncertain. The CDR3 region has the sequence CASSARGGRNTEAFF. In nucleotides, the sequence is TGCGCCAGCAGTGCTAGGGGGGGCAGGAACACTGAAGCTTTCTTT.